The present T cell receptor beta chain was sequenced within a study of T-cell reconstitution after alpha-beta-depleted transplantation in children. This clonotype was detected a few times. As it was prepared, the TCRbeta library received unique molecular identifiers. MiXCR was run by TCRdb on the PCR reads, yielding one entry per CDR3 protein. The table shows 420,000 or so distinct CDR3 sequences, with approximately 10% occurring only once. Germline CDR1 SGHTA, CDR2 FQGNSA. The V end lost 3 bases, the J end lost 5 bases, and 11 bases lay between the germline ends. CDR3 size: 14 residues. This TCR came from a human donor who donated a stem cell graft to a child with acute myeloid leukemia. This chain links TRBV7-2 with TRBJ1-5; D remains ambiguous. The sample in question was PBMCs from the stem cell graft donor, obtained from the stem cell graft. The CDR3 is CASSLQWRDQPQHF. The CDR3 region has the DNA TGTGCCAGCAGCTTGCAGTGGAGGGATCAGCCCCAGCATTTT.